Below, 14 T cell receptor beta chains from the same sample are listed, as sequenced in a study of T cells after yellow fever vaccination. TCRdb analysed the 5' RACE reads with MiXCR anew, one entry per CDR3 protein. The sample has about 210,000 distinct CDR3 sequences; 5.5% to 8.5% are singletons. Here the sequenced sample was CD4+ T cells sorted from PBMCs, taken on the day of the yellow fever booster vaccination. These TCRs come from a man aged 25 to 40 who received the YFV17D yellow fever vaccine.

As DNA, the CDR3 is TGTGCCAGCAGACCTATAGCCGGCACCGGGGAGCTGTTTTTT. Encoded protein: CASRPIAGTGELFF. V usage is TRBV11-2 and J usage is TRBJ2-2; unclear D gene. V was cut by 6 bases and J by 4 bases, with 12 bases left in between. CDR3 length: 14 amino acids. The germline V gene encodes CDR1 SGHAT and CDR2 FQNNGV.

The V gene is TRBV15, the J gene TRBJ2-3; 9 nucleotides match TRBD2. This CDR3 is built from 14 residues. Per the germline V gene, CDR1 is LNHNV and CDR2 is YYDKDF (reference sequence). The junction had 4 bases not matched to a gene; V was cut back by 5 bases and J by 4 bases. The CDR3 here is CATSLAGVSDTQYF. The CDR3 region has the DNA TGTGCCACCAGCTTAGCGGGAGTGTCAGATACGCAGTATTTT.

The chain employs TRBV5-1 and TRBJ2-5; D is uncertain. The CDR3 runs 14 residues. Trimming took 0 bases from V and 5 from J, leaving 11 bases between them. Germline V gene data show CDR1 as SGHRS and CDR2 as YFSETQ. The CDR3 nucleotides are TGCGCCAGCAGCTTGGACCGGAACTATGAGACCCAGTACTTC. Its protein is CASSLDRNYETQYF.

This clonotype was detected only a few times. J is TRBJ2-1 and V is TRBV7-2, with TRBD2 matching over 11 bases. CDR1 is SGHTA, CDR2 FQGNSA, per germline. The J segment lost 10 bases and the V segment lost 1 base, leaving 6 bases of the junction unmatched. This CDR3 region has 15 residues. The CDR3 protein is CASSLELAGGGEQFF. The CDR3 nucleotides read TGTGCCAGCAGCTTAGAGCTAGCGGGGGGAGGGGAGCAGTTCTTC. The full variable domain, rest sourced from reference TRBV7-2 and TRBJ2-1, is GAGVSQSPSNKVTEKGKDVELRCDPISGHTALYWYRQSLGQGLEFLIYFQGNSAPDKSGLPSDRFSAERTGGSVSTLTIQRTQQEDSAVYLCASSLELAGGGEQFFGPGTRLTVL.

This clonotype turned up a few times. The chain recombines TRBV7-2 with TRBJ2-3; the D gene is possibly TRBD1 (6 bases). Germline V CDR1 and CDR2: SGHTA, FQGNSA. The V gene lost 4 bases and the J gene lost 5 bases, with 13 bases spanning the gap. This CDR3 comprises 14 residues. Here the CDR3 DNA reads TGTGCCAGCAGCTCGAGACAGGCGGTAGATACGCAGTATTTT. It translates to CASSSRQAVDTQYF.

This clonotype was seen ten or more times. The chain couples TRBV7-2 to TRBJ2-1, with 7 bases lining up with TRBD2. Trimming removed 2 bases from V and 1 base from J; junction bases left unmatched: 5. The CDR3 loop spans 16 amino acids. Germline CDR1 reads SGHTA; CDR2 reads FQGNSA. The CDR3 protein is CASSLWAGASYNEQFF. The CDR3 nucleotides read TGTGCCAGCAGCTTATGGGCGGGAGCGTCCTACAATGAGCAGTTCTTC.

This clonotype was counted between two and nine times. This sequence joins TRBV19 and TRBJ1-5; no clear D gene. The germline V gene has CDR1 LNHDA and CDR2 SQIVND (reference sequence). Trimming removed 3 bases at V and 0 bases at J, with 6 bases between. CDR3 length: 14 amino acids. CDR3 nucleotide sequence: TGTGCCAGTAGTATGATGAATAGCAATCAGCCCCAGCATTTT. Protein sequence: CASSMMNSNQPQHF.

CDR3 region: CASSLETSGVYNEQFF. The CDR3 nucleotides are TGTGCCAGCAGCTTAGAAACTAGCGGGGTTTACAATGAGCAGTTCTTC. This rearrangement joins TRBV11-3 to TRBJ2-1; TRBD2 agrees at 10 bases. Trimming removed 0 bases from V and 4 bases from J; junction bases left unmatched: 3. This CDR3 comprises 16 residues. CDR1 is SGHNT and CDR2 is YENEEA in the germline V gene.

This clonotype was detected many times. This chain joins TRBV28 and TRBJ2-7; the D call may be TRBD1 or TRBD2 (5 bases each). Per germline, CDR1 MDHEN and CDR2 SYDVKM. The CDR3 is 14 amino acids. V lost 5 bases, J lost 3 bases, and 14 bases lay in between. The CDR3 spells CASSPPGRRYEQYF. DNA for the CDR3: TGTGCCAGCAGTCCGCCGGGACGACGCTACGAGCAGTACTTC.

The chain couples TRBV9 to TRBJ2-3; 8 bases agree with TRBD1. This CDR3 is 16 amino acids long. J was trimmed by 0 bases and V by 4 bases; bases with no gene match: 7. Germline V gene lookup returns CDR1 SGDLS and CDR2 YYNGEE. CDR3 DNA sequence: TGTGCCAGCAGCTTAGCAGGGGGCACTAGCACAGATACGCAGTATTTT. It encodes CASSLAGGTSTDTQYF.

This clonotype was observed at least ten times. The rearrangement joins TRBV7-9 to TRBJ2-7; 11 nucleotides align to TRBD1. The CDR3 runs to 15 residues. Trimming at V came to 6 bases and at J to 6 bases, leaving 10 bases not matched to a gene. Germline V gene data show CDR1 as SEHNR and CDR2 as FQNEAQ (reference sequence). CDR3 DNA: TGTGCCAGCAGACTAGACGGACAGGGGGCAGCCGAGCAGTACTTC. Translating it yields CASRLDGQGAAEQYF.

This clonotype was observed many times. The chain is built from TRBV29-1 and TRBJ2-7; TRBD1 matches 10 bases. This CDR3 has 14 amino acids. The V gene end was trimmed by 5 bases and the J gene end by 3 bases; junction bases not matched to a gene: 7. Per the germline V gene, CDR1 is SQVTM and CDR2 is ANQGSEA. The CDR3 sequence is CSVSPGTGVYEQYF. The CDR3 bases are TGCAGCGTTTCCCCCGGGACAGGGGTCTACGAGCAGTACTTC.

This clonotype was seen ten or more times. The chain couples TRBV5-1 to TRBJ1-1, with TRBD1 matching over 8 bases. The CDR3 length is 14 residues. Losses at the gene ends were 3 bases for V and 3 bases for J; bases not matched to a gene: 4. CDR1 SGHRS and CDR2 YFSETQ come from the germline V gene. CDR3 coding DNA: TGCGCCAGCAGCTCCCAGGGGGCGGACACTGAAGCTTTCTTT. Translated, it gives CASSSQGADTEAFF.

This rearrangement joins TRBV7-2 to TRBJ1-5; D unresolved. V lost 1 base, J lost 0 bases, and 10 bases lay in between. This CDR3 contains 16 residues. Germline V gene sequence: CDR1 SGHTA, CDR2 FQGNSA. In DNA, the CDR3 is TGTGCCAGCAGCTTAGGGAGGTACTATAGCAATCAGCCCCAGCATTTT. Translation: CASSLGRYYSNQPQHF.